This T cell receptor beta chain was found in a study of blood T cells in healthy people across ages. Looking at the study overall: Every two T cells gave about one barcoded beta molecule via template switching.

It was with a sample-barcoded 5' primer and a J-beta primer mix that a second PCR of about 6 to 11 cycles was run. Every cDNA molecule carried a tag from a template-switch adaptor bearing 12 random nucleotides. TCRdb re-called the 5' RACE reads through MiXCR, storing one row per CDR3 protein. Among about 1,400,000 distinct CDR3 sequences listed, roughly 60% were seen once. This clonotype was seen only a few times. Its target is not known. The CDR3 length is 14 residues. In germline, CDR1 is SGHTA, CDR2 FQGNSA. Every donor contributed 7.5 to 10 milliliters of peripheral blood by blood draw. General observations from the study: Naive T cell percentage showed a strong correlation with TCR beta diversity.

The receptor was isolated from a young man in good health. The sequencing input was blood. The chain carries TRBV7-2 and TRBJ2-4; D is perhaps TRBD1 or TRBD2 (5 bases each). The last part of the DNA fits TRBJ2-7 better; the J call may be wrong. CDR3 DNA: TGTGCCAGCAGCCACCGGGATCGTAGGGGCGAGCAGTACTTC. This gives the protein CASSHRDRRGEQYF.